This TCR beta chain came from a study of blood T cell repertoires in COVID-19. The junction had 5 bases not matched to a gene; V was cut back by 5 bases and J by 5 bases. The CDR3 runs to 13 residues. The germline CDR1 and CDR2 sequences are MNHEY and SMNVEV (reference sequence). Profiling relied on immunoSEQ multiplex PCR, and the TCRdb table lists in-frame clones only, not all of them. The sample lists some 300,000 clones; roughly 91% were seen once. Followed longitudinally, the Seattle patients had been enrolled during active infection. V gene TRBV27 combines with J gene TRBJ1-1; 7 bases fit TRBD1. This receptor was taken from a woman aged 25 to 39 with COVID-19, enrolled during active disease. The sample comprised peripheral blood. The CDR3 reads CASSPKTGTEAFF. The CDR3 DNA sequence: TGTGCCAGCAGTCCTAAGACAGGGACTGAAGCTTTCTTT.